Below, 29 T cell receptor beta chains from the same sample are listed, as sequenced in a study of immune cell composition in non-small cell lung cancer. Normal lung was taken at the farthest possible site, at least 3 cm from tumour. Profiling relied on immunoSEQ multiplex PCR, and the TCRdb table lists in-frame clones only, not all of them. The sample consists of some 3,200 clones, about 68% of them appearing once. Sequenced input: non-adjacent lung tissue. The receptors come from a human donor with non-small cell lung cancer.

The CDR3 spells CASSFRLGIEQYF. Here the CDR3 DNA reads TGCGCCAGCAGCTTTAGGCTGGGCATCGAGCAGTACTTC. The V call is TRBV5-1, the J call TRBJ2-7; D unclear. The CDR3 covers 13 residues. Germline CDR1 is SGHRS and CDR2 is YFSETQ. V was clipped by 2 bases and J by 6 bases, with 12 bases between them.

The chain is built from TRBV21-1 and TRBJ2-3; the table's D call, TRBD2, was not checked against the DNA. TRBV21-1 is a pseudogene locus. This CDR3 has 18 residues. CDR3 protein: CASSPRDEAGGGTDTQYF. In DNA, the CDR3 is TGTGCCAGCAGCCCCAGGGACGAAGCGGGAGGTGGCACAGATACGCAGTATTTT.

This chain uses TRBV11-3 with TRBJ2-3; TRBD1 aligns across 7 bases. Germline V CDR1 and CDR2: SGHNT, YENEEA. The CDR3 consists of 16 residues. The ends lost 3 bases at V and 0 bases at J; junction bases unmatched: 6. The CDR3: CASSFVGTASTDTQYF. Written as DNA, the CDR3 is TGTGCCAGCAGCTTCGTAGGGACAGCTAGCACAGATACGCAGTATTTT. The whole variable domain, filled in from reference TRBV11-3 and TRBJ2-3, reads EAGVVQSPRYKIIEKKQPVAFWCNPISGHNTLYWYLQNLGQGPELLIRYENEEAVDDSQLPKDRFSAERLKGVDSTLKIQPAELGDSAVYLCASSFVGTASTDTQYFGPGTRLTVL.

The J gene is TRBJ2-5, the V gene TRBV7-9; 10 positions agree with TRBD2. The CDR3 spans 18 residues. Looked up from germline, CDR1 is SEHNR and CDR2 is FQNEAQ (reference sequence). V was clipped by 2 bases and J by 3 bases; unmatched bases: 12. The CDR3 here is CASSLFPRLAGNKETQYF. DNA of the CDR3: TGTGCCAGCAGCTTATTTCCGCGACTAGCGGGCAATAAAGAGACCCAGTACTTC.

The J gene is TRBJ2-7, the V gene TRBV5-5; 11 bases map to TRBD2. V shed 4 bases and J 4 bases; nucleotides not matched to a gene: 19. The CDR3 contains 19 residues. Germline loops: CDR1 SGHKS, CDR2 YYEKEE (reference sequence). CDR3 sequence (DNA): TGTGCCAGCAGCGCTGACAGAACCTTTACTAGCGGGAGCTCTTACGAGCAGTACGTC. It is translated as CASSADRTFTSGSSYEQYV.

The gene calls are TRBV4-2 and TRBJ1-5, with D possibly matching TRBD1 (5 bases). In germline, CDR1 is LGHNA, CDR2 YNFKEQ. This CDR3 is 15 amino acids long. V was clipped by 0 bases and J by 2 bases, with 8 bases between them. In DNA form, the CDR3 reads TGTGCCAGCAGCCAAGAGTTAGGGGGCAATCAGCCCCAGCATTTT. It is translated as CASSQELGGNQPQHF.

This rearrangement joins TRBV10-3 to TRBJ2-3; weak D call: TRBD2 (5 bases). The CDR3 extends over 13 amino acids. Trimming stripped 6 bases from V and 1 base from J, with 8 bases between. Germline values: CDR1 ENHRY, CDR2 SYGVKD. Here the CDR3 reads CAIRPGGTDTQYF. For the CDR3, the DNA is TGTGCCATCAGGCCCGGGGGCACAGATACGCAGTATTTT.

This chain connects TRBV5-1 to TRBJ2-5; the match to TRBD2 covers 12 bases. V shed 0 bases and J 4 bases; nucleotides not matched to a gene: 4. CDR1 and CDR2 (germline): SGHRS, YFSETQ. The CDR3 covers 16 residues. The CDR3 nucleotides read TGCGCCAGCAGCTTGGTGGCTAGCGGGAGGGCAGAGACCCAGTACTTC. Translation: CASSLVASGRAETQYF.

The gene calls are TRBV9 and TRBJ1-1; D gene ambiguous. This CDR3 spans 12 amino acids. Germline loops: CDR1 SGDLS, CDR2 YYNGEE. V was clipped by 7 bases and J by 1 base, with 8 bases between them. CDR3 sequence reads: CASRGENTEAFF. CDR3 sequence (DNA): TGTGCCAGCCGAGGAGAGAACACTGAAGCTTTCTTT.

The sample holds a few counts of this clone. This sequence joins TRBV4-1 and TRBJ1-5, with TRBD1 identical over 7 bases. CDR1 and CDR2 from the germline V gene are MGHRA and YSYEKL. The CDR3 contains 15 residues. V shed 1 base and J 5 bases; nucleotides not matched to a gene: 5. The CDR3 sequence is CASSQGDREHQPQHF. CDR3 DNA: TGCGCCAGCAGCCAAGGAGACAGGGAGCATCAGCCCCAGCATTTT.

This clone was recorded only once. The chain couples TRBV19 to TRBJ1-4, with D hard to call. Germline values: CDR1 LNHDA, CDR2 SQIVND (reference sequence). The length of the CDR3 is 15 residues. Trimming cost V 7 bases and J 0 bases, with 12 bases left between them. The CDR3 is CASTSGATTNEKLFF. The CDR3 bases are TGTGCCAGTACCTCCGGAGCAACAACTAATGAAAAACTGTTTTTT.

V usage is TRBV6-6 and J usage is TRBJ1-1; D is unclear. The germline V and J ends were trimmed by 6 bases and 0 bases, with 8 bases remaining between them. The germline CDR1 and CDR2 sequences are MNHNY and SVGAGI (reference sequence). CDR3 size: 13 residues. Here the CDR3 DNA reads TGTGCCAGCAGCGACTCTTTGAACACTGAAGCTTTCTTT. It encodes CASSDSLNTEAFF.

This chain connects TRBV12-5 to TRBJ2-7, with 7 bases that match TRBD2. CDR1 and CDR2 (germline): LGHNT, FRNRAP. V dropped 7 bases and J dropped 5; count of bases not matched to a gene: 8. This CDR3 has 13 amino acids. The CDR3 region has the DNA TGTGCTAGTGCCGGGGGGAGGGACGACGAGCAGTACTTC. Its translation is CASAGGRDDEQYF.

This clone came up a few times. This CDR3 reads CASSIGGTGGLSTEAFF. CDR3 DNA sequence: TGTGCCAGTAGTATTGGAGGGACAGGGGGCCTGTCCACTGAAGCTTTCTTT. This rearrangement joins TRBV19 to TRBJ1-1; 12 bases match TRBD1. Unmatched junction bases numbered 9, after V lost 3 bases and J lost 4 bases. This CDR3 contains 17 residues. CDR1 and CDR2 (germline): LNHDA, SQIVND (reference sequence).

This clone turned up a few times. The rearrangement uses TRBV5-1 and TRBJ1-6, with D tentatively TRBD1 (6 bases). Trimming pared 4 bases from V and 8 bases from J, leaving 16 bases between. Germline CDR1 is SGHRS and CDR2 is YFSETQ. CDR3 size: 15 residues. The chain's CDR3 is CASSLDGGRDSPLHF. DNA of the CDR3: TGCGCCAGCAGCCTCGACGGGGGGCGAGATTCACCCCTCCACTTT.

The CDR3: CASSLDTLAGSTDTQYF. The CDR3, as DNA: TGTGCCAGCAGCTTAGATACGTTAGCGGGGAGCACAGATACGCAGTATTTT. This chain uses TRBV11-3 with TRBJ2-3, with TRBD2 identical over 8 bases. Trimming removed 0 bases from V and 0 bases from J; junction bases left unmatched: 5. This CDR3 has 17 residues. Looked up from germline, CDR1 is SGHNT and CDR2 is YENEEA.

The CDR3 sequence is CASSLSGGVSYEQYF. CDR3 in DNA: TGTGCCAGCAGCTTATCCGGGGGGGTCTCCTACGAGCAGTACTTC. The chain employs TRBV7-2 and TRBJ2-7; 8 positions match TRBD2. The CDR3 runs 15 residues. Germline trimming cut 2 bases from V and 0 bases from J; bases unmatched to any gene: 3. Germline lookup yields CDR1 SGHTA and CDR2 FQGNSA.

The CDR3 protein is CASSLGSGNFYGYTF. The CDR3 nucleotides read TGTGCCAGCAGCTTAGGATCAGGAAACTTCTATGGCTACACCTTC. J is TRBJ1-2 and V is TRBV7-8; no reliable D call. V was shortened by 1 base and J by 4 bases, with 13 bases between the two germline ends. This CDR3 spans 15 amino acids. Looked up from germline, CDR1 is SGHVS and CDR2 is FQNEAQ.

This chain connects TRBV7-9 to TRBJ2-7, with a possible D match to TRBD1 (5 bases). Germline V gene sequence: CDR1 SEHNR, CDR2 FQNEAQ (reference sequence). CDR3 length equals 14 residues. V lost 5 bases and J 6 bases, leaving 17 bases between the germline ends. The CDR3 loop reads CASSQGHSNGEQYF. CDR3 bases: TGTGCCAGCAGCCAAGGACATTCTAACGGCGAGCAGTACTTC.

V usage is TRBV6-1 and J usage is TRBJ1-3, with TRBD1 as a possible D gene (6 bases). The V end was cut by 6 bases, the J end by 8 bases, with 17 bases between. The germline CDR1 and CDR2 sequences are MNHNS and SASEGT. CDR3 length: 14 residues. Written as DNA, the CDR3 is TGTGCCAGCAGCTCGACAGGTCTGAGGGACACCATATATTTT. Translated: CASSSTGLRDTIYF.

This clone appeared a few times. This rearrangement joins TRBV14 to TRBJ2-7; D gene ambiguous. V lost 0 bases, J lost 7 bases, and 10 bases lay in between. From germline, CDR1 is SGHDN and CDR2 FVKESK. The length of the CDR3 is 13 residues. The chain's CDR3 is CASSQELGWEQYV. Written as DNA, the CDR3 is TGTGCCAGCAGCCAAGAATTGGGATGGGAGCAGTACGTC.

To note about this clone: A much larger clone differs by one base, so this may be a read error. Different DNA sequences within this sample yield the same CDR3. The rearrangement uses TRBV5-4 and TRBJ2-5; TRBD1 agrees at 7 bases. Trimming removed 5 bases from V and 2 bases from J; junction bases left unmatched: 3. This CDR3 contains 13 residues. Per the germline V gene, CDR1 is SGHNT and CDR2 is YYREEE (reference sequence). The CDR3: CASRGQIQETQYF. The DNA of the CDR3 is TGTGCCAGCAGGGGACAGATTCAAGAGACCCAGTACTTC.

The V gene is TRBV29-1, the J gene TRBJ1-2, with 8 positions matching TRBD1. The CDR3 totals 14 residues. Germline values: CDR1 SQVTM, CDR2 ANQGSEA. Trimming at V came to 6 bases and at J to 6 bases, leaving 12 bases not matched to a gene. The CDR3 bases are TGCAGCGTCGACCTACAGGGGGAGGAAGATGGCTACACCTTC. Translated, it gives CSVDLQGEEDGYTF.

CDR3 protein: CASSDRQGLYNEQFF. CDR3 nucleotides: TGCGCCAGCAGCGACCGACAGGGGCTATACAATGAGCAGTTCTTC. The chain couples TRBV4-1 to TRBJ2-1, with TRBD1 matching over 8 bases. This CDR3 is built from 15 residues. Germline V gene lookup returns CDR1 MGHRA and CDR2 YSYEKL. V gave up 5 bases and J gave up 4 bases; unmatched junction bases: 7.

There are a few counts of this clone. The V and J genes are TRBV2 and TRBJ1-1; TRBD1 might be the D (6 bases). The V end lost 6 bases, the J end lost 1 base, and 15 bases lay between the germline ends. Germline V CDR1 and CDR2: SNHLY, FYNNEI. This CDR3 has 15 amino acids. The CDR3 here is CASSPSGHPNTEAFF. The CDR3 DNA sequence: TGTGCCAGCAGCCCCTCGGGACACCCGAACACTGAAGCTTTCTTT.

This clone occurred a few times. The chain employs TRBV9 and TRBJ2-3; 9 bases align to TRBD2. Germline lookup yields CDR1 SGDLS and CDR2 YYNGEE. V lost 7 bases, J lost 0 bases, and 18 bases stayed unmatched. CDR3 size: 19 residues. The CDR3 nucleotides are TGTGCCAGCGCCCTCAGGGCGGCTAGCGGGGTCAAAAGCACAGATACGCAGTATTTT. Translating it yields CASALRAASGVKSTDTQYF.

The genes are TRBV10-3 and TRBJ1-1; 8 bases match TRBD1. There are 13 residues in the CDR3. Trimming took 9 bases from V and 2 from J; bases not matched to a gene: 5. Germline V gene lookup returns CDR1 ENHRY and CDR2 SYGVKD. CDR3 in amino acids: CAMRTGTNTEAFF. CDR3 DNA: TGTGCCATGAGGACAGGGACTAACACTGAAGCTTTCTTT.

The V gene is TRBV7-8, the J gene TRBJ2-5; no clear D gene. CDR1 SGHVS and CDR2 FQNEAQ come from the germline V gene. The V end lost 4 bases, the J end lost 4 bases, and 19 bases lay between the germline ends. The CDR3 is 16 residues long. The CDR3 sequence is CASSSASSEVRETQYF. CDR3 nucleotides: TGTGCCAGCAGCTCAGCTTCAAGCGAGGTCCGAGAGACCCAGTACTTC.

This clone was seen just once. The chain carries TRBV11-3 and TRBJ2-6, with D maybe TRBD1 (5 bases). Per germline, CDR1 SGHNT and CDR2 YENEEA. V shed 5 bases and J shed 2 bases, with 10 bases lying between them. The CDR3 has 15 amino acids. As DNA, the CDR3 is TGTGCCAGCAGCCGGGCAGGGACTGGGGCCAACGTCCTGACTTTC. Protein sequence: CASSRAGTGANVLTF.